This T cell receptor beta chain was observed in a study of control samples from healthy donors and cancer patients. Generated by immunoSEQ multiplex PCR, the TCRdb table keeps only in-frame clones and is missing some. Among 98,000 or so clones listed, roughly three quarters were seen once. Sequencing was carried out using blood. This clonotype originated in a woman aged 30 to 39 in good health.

The CDR3 reads CASNQQGSYGYTF. CDR3 nucleotides: TGCGCCAGCAACCAACAGGGGTCCTATGGCTACACCTTC. The chain is built from TRBV10-2 and TRBJ1-2, with 7 positions matching TRBD1. This CDR3 contains 13 residues. Trimming at V came to 7 bases and at J to 4 bases, leaving 6 bases not matched to a gene. CDR1 WSHSY and CDR2 SAAADI come from the germline V gene.